The present entry profiles one TCR beta chain with its context. Its antigen is still unknown. The sample is drawn from a study of blood T cells in healthy people across ages. General study points: Naive T cell percentage and TCR beta diversity correlated strongly.

Aged roughly 6 to 100, donors were systemically healthy Caucasians from Russia. Germline V gene data show CDR1 as SQVTM and CDR2 as ANQGSEA. Trimming stripped 7 bases from V and 8 bases from J, with 17 bases between. This CDR3 contains 12 residues. The authors ran a second PCR of 7 to 11 cycles using a sample-barcoded 5' primer and a J-beta primer mix. Each cDNA molecule was tagged by a template-switch adaptor with 12 random nucleotides. TCRdb re-analysed the 5' RACE reads in MiXCR, keeping a single row per CDR3 protein. Of around 1.1 million distinct CDR3 sequences listed, 35% to 40% are singletons. Sequencing was performed on blood. This TCR was recovered from a man aged 18 to 29 in good health. This chain uses TRBV29-1 with TRBJ1-2, with D unresolved. The CDR3, as DNA: TGCAGCGCACCGGGAACAAAAGGGGGCTACACCTTC. Translation gives CSAPGTKGGYTF.